The T cell receptor (beta chain) under discussion was sequenced for a study of shared clonotypes between healthy human individuals. TCRdb keeps only in-frame clones here, not all; method: immunoSEQ multiplex PCR. The table lists around 2,000,000 clones, approximately 95% of them singletons, with 1.2% in the top ten. Study-wide results and limits: Compared with memory subsets, naive subsets generally had larger estimated richness. Relative to clonotypes present in all four donors, those not shared had lower generation probabilities. Sampling included only blood; tissue repertoires likely differ.

The naive CD8 fraction comprised CD45RO-negative cells positively selected for CCR7 and excluded terminally differentiated effector memory CD45RA+ cells. Points on this clone: Its antigen is still unknown.

V was shortened by 10 bases and J by 2 bases, with 18 bases between the two germline ends. Germline CDR1 reads WSHSY; CDR2 reads SAAADI. This CDR3 is built from 14 residues. Sequenced material: naive CD8+ T cells sorted from blood. The J gene is TRBJ2-7, the V gene TRBV10-2, with D tentatively TRBD1 or TRBD2 (5 bases each). The TCR sequence derives from a man younger than 30 in good health. CDR3 nucleotide sequence: TGCGCCATCTCGCCGGGGCAGGGCGCCTACGAGCAGTACTTC. Residues: CAISPGQGAYEQYF.